A single sample is the source of the 32 T cell receptor beta chains below, sequenced in a study of STAT5B mutations in CD4+ large granular lymphocyte leukemia. Repertoires were generated with immunoSEQ multiplex PCR, while TCRdb's copy carries only in-frame clones and drops some. The sample carries 25,000 to 35,000 clones, 78% recorded once. The sequenced sample consisted of CD4+ T cells from blood buffy coats. The receptors here all came from a human donor in good health.

The rearrangement links TRBV4-1 to TRBJ1-6, with 7 bases matching TRBD1. V lost 5 bases to trimming and J lost 10 bases; unmatched junction nucleotides: 8. The CDR3 has 14 amino acids. Looked up from germline, CDR1 is MGHRA and CDR2 is YSYEKL. The CDR3, as DNA: TGCGCCAGCAGCACGGGACAGTTGGAGTCACCCCTCCACTTT. It encodes CASSTGQLESPLHF.

The rearrangement uses TRBV6-1 and TRBJ1-1, with 9 nucleotides matching TRBD1. Germline loops: CDR1 MNHNS, CDR2 SASEGT. Trimming at V came to 5 bases and at J to 4 bases, leaving 5 bases not matched to a gene. The CDR3 is made up of 14 amino acids. The CDR3 DNA is TGTGCCAGCAGTACTGGGACAGGGCTCACTGAAGCTTTCTTT. It yields the protein CASSTGTGLTEAFF.

The rearrangement uses TRBV18 and TRBJ1-2; D possibly corresponds to TRBD1 (5 bases). V was trimmed by 3 bases and J by 3 bases, leaving 17 bases between them. This CDR3 is built from 16 residues. Looked up from germline, CDR1 is KGHSH and CDR2 is LQKENI. In DNA form, the CDR3 reads TGTGCCAGCTCACCCCCTCGGCAGGGAGGGGACTATGGCTACACCTTC. This translates into CASSPPRQGGDYGYTF.

In DNA, the CDR3 is TGTGCCAGCAGCTTAGGGACAGGGGGACTAGAGACCCAGTACTTC. Its protein product is CASSLGTGGLETQYF. The chain has TRBV11-3 and TRBJ2-5; 10 nucleotides match TRBD1. This CDR3 contains 15 residues. Germline lookup yields CDR1 SGHNT and CDR2 YENEEA. V shed 1 base, J shed 4 bases, and the junction held 3 bases outside the gene matches.

The rearrangement links TRBV6-4 to TRBJ2-7; D is undetermined. The CDR3 totals 11 residues. CDR1 is MRHNA and CDR2 is SNTAGT in the germline V gene. V shed 6 bases and J shed 6 bases, with 9 bases lying between them. The CDR3 coding sequence is TGTGCCAGCAGCCAAAAAGGCGAGCAGTACTTC. Translating gives CASSQKGEQYF.

The gene calls are TRBV7-2 and TRBJ1-5, with D maybe TRBD1 (5 bases). This CDR3 spans 13 amino acids. V was pared by 2 bases and J by 5 bases, with 7 bases between. The germline V gene has CDR1 SGHTA and CDR2 FQGNSA. The CDR3 nucleotides read TGTGCCAGCAGCTTACAGGGAGATCAGCCCCAGCATTTT. It encodes CASSLQGDQPQHF.

V gene TRBV28 combines with J gene TRBJ2-7; the match to TRBD1 covers 9 bases. The V and J ends lost 10 bases and 2 bases, in that order; junction bases with no gene match: 3. This CDR3 contains 12 residues. The germline V gene encodes CDR1 MDHEN and CDR2 SYDVKM. The CDR3 sequence is CATGTGTYEQYF. The CDR3 DNA reads TGTGCCACCGGGACAGGGACCTACGAGCAGTACTTC.

J is TRBJ1-2 and V is TRBV4-1, with D perhaps TRBD1 (6 bases). V lost 7 bases and J 3 bases, leaving 12 bases between the germline ends. Germline V gene sequence: CDR1 MGHRA, CDR2 YSYEKL. This CDR3 region has 13 residues. This chain's CDR3 is CASKEGGYYGYTF. The CDR3 DNA sequence: TGCGCCAGCAAGGAAGGGGGATACTATGGCTACACCTTC.

The chain carries TRBV18 and TRBJ2-5; D not certain. Trimming stripped 0 bases from V and 4 bases from J, with 9 bases between. The CDR3 totals 14 residues. CDR1 and CDR2 from the germline V gene are KGHSH and LQKENI. CDR3 DNA: TGTGCCAGCTCACCACCAGGTATACGAGAGACCCAGTACTTC. It translates to CASSPPGIRETQYF.

This sequence joins TRBV7-9 and TRBJ1-1; possible D gene TRBD1, 6 bases. Trimming removed 3 bases at V and 0 bases at J, with 8 bases between. The CDR3 runs 14 residues. Germline V gives CDR1 SEHNR, CDR2 FQNEAQ (reference sequence). The CDR3 here is CASSFSGVNTEAFF. The CDR3 bases are TGTGCCAGCAGCTTTTCAGGGGTGAACACTGAAGCTTTCTTT.

The chain combines TRBV6-1 with TRBJ2-7, with D possibly being TRBD1 (5 bases). In germline, CDR1 is MNHNS, CDR2 SASEGT. This CDR3 comprises 14 residues. The ends were cut back, 5 bases at V and 1 base at J, with 12 bases in the middle. This chain's CDR3 is CASSISQGSYEQYF. For the CDR3, the DNA is TGTGCCAGCAGTATTTCCCAGGGATCCTACGAGCAGTACTTC.

CDR3 sequence reads: CASSKAGTGASGYTF. The CDR3 region has the DNA TGTGCCAGCAGCAAAGCCGGGACGGGGGCTTCTGGCTACACCTTC. The chain links TRBV7-9 to TRBJ1-2; possibly TRBD1 for D (6 bases). The CDR3 spans 15 residues. Germline CDR1 reads SEHNR; CDR2 reads FQNEAQ (reference sequence). Trimming stripped 5 bases from V and 7 bases from J, with 20 bases between. The variable domain in full, with the rest retrieved from reference TRBV7-9 and TRBJ1-2, is DTGVSQNPRHKITKRGQNVTFRCDPISEHNRLYWYRQTLGQGPEFLTYFQNEAQLEKSRLLSDRFSAERPKGSFSTLEIQRTEQGDSAMYLCASSKAGTGASGYTFGSGTRLTVV.

The chain links TRBV6-6 to TRBJ1-3, with D perhaps matching TRBD1 (5 bases). Trimming shortened V by 6 bases and J by 4 bases, and 13 bases separated the two germline ends. The germline gives CDR1 MNHNY, CDR2 SVGAGI (reference sequence). This CDR3 has 14 amino acids. The CDR3 region has the DNA TGTGCCAGCAGCCAGGGAGTGGAAGGAAACACCATATATTTT. Its translation is CASSQGVEGNTIYF.

This chain links TRBV5-4 with TRBJ2-1; D call uncertain. This CDR3 has 15 amino acids. The germline V gene has CDR1 SGHNT and CDR2 YYREEE (reference sequence). The germline V and J ends were trimmed by 0 bases and 0 bases, with 7 bases remaining between them. CDR3 bases: TGTGCCAGCAGCTTGGAGGCTGGCTCCTACAATGAGCAGTTCTTC. This encodes CASSLEAGSYNEQFF.

The chain employs TRBV4-2 and TRBJ2-3, with 13 nucleotides matching TRBD2. Trimming at V came to 4 bases and at J to 0 bases, leaving 10 bases not matched to a gene. CDR3 length: 19 amino acids. Germline V gene sequence: CDR1 LGHNA, CDR2 YNFKEQ. The CDR3 reads CASSREGLAGSSSTDTQYF. In DNA form, the CDR3 reads TGTGCCAGCAGCCGAGAGGGACTAGCGGGATCCTCTAGCACAGATACGCAGTATTTT.

The CDR3 nucleotides are TGTGCCTCAACAGTTCAAAATAGCAATCAGCCCCAGCATTTT. Residues: CASTVQNSNQPQHF. The chain links TRBV19 to TRBJ1-5; D gene unclear. The CDR3 runs 14 residues. The ends were cut back, 11 bases at V and 0 bases at J, with 14 bases in the middle. In germline, CDR1 is LNHDA, CDR2 SQIVND (reference sequence).

The V and J genes are TRBV29-1 and TRBJ2-1; 7 positions agree with TRBD1. The CDR3 is 16 amino acids. Germline CDR1 SQVTM, CDR2 ANQGSEA. V shed 6 bases, J shed 0 bases, and the junction held 11 bases outside the gene matches. CDR3 DNA sequence: TGCAGCGTGGGGGCCGATCGGGACAGCTCCTACAATGAGCAGTTCTTC. It specifies CSVGADRDSSYNEQFF.

V gene TRBV5-1 combines with J gene TRBJ2-5; D is possibly TRBD2 (6 bases). This CDR3 is built from 13 residues. Trimming cost V 6 bases and J 5 bases, with 14 bases left between them. The germline V gene has CDR1 SGHRS and CDR2 YFSETQ. The CDR3 region has the DNA TGCGCCAGCACCCTATCTAGCGACGAGACCCAGTACTTC. Its protein product is CASTLSSDETQYF.

The chain links TRBV7-9 to TRBJ1-1; D ambiguous. The germline gives CDR1 SEHNR, CDR2 FQNEAQ (reference sequence). Trimming cost V 7 bases and J 1 base, with 22 bases left between them. This CDR3 comprises 17 residues. The CDR3: CASTPEAEAIRNTEAFF. The CDR3 DNA sequence: TGTGCCAGCACCCCTGAAGCTGAGGCGATCAGGAACACTGAAGCTTTCTTT.

This sequence joins TRBV11-1 and TRBJ2-1; D is ambiguous. Germline V gives CDR1 SGHAT, CDR2 FQDESV (reference sequence). Trimming cost V 1 base and J 11 bases, with 9 bases left between them. The CDR3 consists of 12 residues. In DNA form, the CDR3 reads TGTGCCAGCAGCTTAGTATCCGGGCAGCAGTTCTTC. Amino acids: CASSLVSGQQFF.

The rearrangement joins TRBV7-2 to TRBJ1-1, with TRBD1 as a possible D gene (6 bases). This CDR3 contains 17 residues. CDR1 is SGHTA, CDR2 FQGNSA, per germline. V gave up 1 base and J gave up 6 bases, with 21 bases separating them. CDR3 sequence: CASSLGGVGGAGAEAFF. CDR3 DNA sequence: TGTGCCAGCAGCTTAGGTGGTGTGGGGGGGGCCGGGGCTGAAGCTTTCTTT.

This chain joins TRBV18 and TRBJ2-3; D is unresolved. V lost 2 bases and J 6 bases, leaving 6 bases between the germline ends. The germline V gene encodes CDR1 KGHSH and CDR2 LQKENI. The CDR3 length is 12 residues. This chain's CDR3 is CASSPTVDTQYF. The DNA for the CDR3 is TGTGCCAGCTCACCAACTGTTGATACGCAGTATTTT.

This clone was observed a single time. The chain uses TRBV10-3 and TRBJ2-3; 9 positions agree with TRBD2. Germline lookup yields CDR1 ENHRY and CDR2 SYGVKD. There are 16 residues in the CDR3. J gave up 4 bases and V 6 bases, and 11 bases lay outside the gene matches. The CDR3 region has the DNA TGTGCCATCAGCTATAGCGGGAGTCAGTTCTCAGATACGCAGTATTTT. Translated, it gives CAISYSGSQFSDTQYF.

V and J are TRBV18 and TRBJ2-7, with TRBD1 matching 10 bases. Germline V gene data show CDR1 as KGHSH and CDR2 as LQKENI. The CDR3 is 14 residues long. The V segment lost 4 bases and the J segment 6 bases; nucleotides outside the gene matches: 6. This chain's CDR3 is CASSRDRGNLEQYF. The CDR3, as DNA: TGTGCCAGCTCACGGGACAGGGGAAATCTCGAGCAGTACTTC.

The rearrangement uses TRBV10-3 and TRBJ2-3; D tentatively reads TRBD1 or TRBD2 (7 bases each). V was clipped by 2 bases and J by 5 bases, with 11 bases between them. Germline V gene sequence: CDR1 ENHRY, CDR2 SYGVKD. The CDR3 consists of 14 residues. The CDR3 protein is CAISEPRGGDTQYF. CDR3 coding DNA: TGTGCCATCAGTGAGCCCAGGGGGGGAGATACGCAGTATTTT.

This chain links TRBV7-9 with TRBJ1-1; perhaps TRBD1 as D (5 bases). Per germline, CDR1 SEHNR and CDR2 FQNEAQ (reference sequence). Trimming took 6 bases from V and 5 from J, leaving 10 bases between them. This CDR3 region has 12 residues. CDR3 region: CASRRGETEAFF. In nucleotides, the CDR3 is TGTGCCAGCAGGCGAGGGGAGACTGAAGCTTTCTTT.

The V call is TRBV11-1, the J call TRBJ2-1; TRBD1 aligns across 11 bases. With V trimmed by 6 bases and J by 1 base, 2 bases remained unmatched. CDR3 length: 15 residues. Per the germline V gene, CDR1 is SGHAT and CDR2 is FQDESV (reference sequence). The CDR3 region has the DNA TGTGCCAGCAGTGGACAGGGGGCATCCTACAATGAGCAGTTCTTC. It codes for CASSGQGASYNEQFF.

V is TRBV11-3 and J is TRBJ2-3; tentative D call: TRBD1 (5 bases). V gave up 6 bases and J gave up 2 bases, with 9 bases separating them. Germline V gene lookup returns CDR1 SGHNT and CDR2 YENEEA. The CDR3 spans 13 residues. Here the CDR3 reads CASSTGLTDTQYF. The CDR3 DNA reads as TGTGCCAGCAGTACAGGCCTCACAGATACGCAGTATTTT.

The V gene is TRBV18, the J gene TRBJ2-2; tentatively, D is TRBD2 (5 bases). The germline CDR1 and CDR2 sequences are KGHSH and LQKENI. Trimming shortened V by 2 bases and J by 5 bases, and 9 bases separated the two germline ends. The CDR3 covers 14 residues. The CDR3 spells CASSPRTQTGELFF. CDR3 in DNA: TGTGCCAGCTCACCAAGGACTCAGACCGGGGAGCTGTTTTTT.

This clone was counted between two and nine times. The rearrangement links TRBV4-2 to TRBJ1-2, with D perhaps matching TRBD1 (6 bases). The germline V gene has CDR1 LGHNA and CDR2 YNFKEQ. V shed 2 bases and J shed 5 bases, with 12 bases lying between them. The CDR3 runs to 14 residues. The CDR3 region has the DNA TGTGCCAGCAGCCAATGGGACACCCCATATGGCTACACCTTC. It encodes CASSQWDTPYGYTF.

This chain links TRBV2 with TRBJ1-5; D is undetermined. The CDR3 is 14 amino acids. Germline V CDR1 and CDR2: SNHLY, FYNNEI. The V gene lost 8 bases and the J gene lost 5 bases, with 16 bases spanning the gap. CDR3 bases: TGTGCCAGCGGAGGCCCCGGAGACCATCAGCCCCAGCATTTT. This translates into CASGGPGDHQPQHF.

This chain uses TRBV2 with TRBJ1-2, with 7 bases fitting TRBD1. The CDR3 spans 16 residues. Per germline, CDR1 SNHLY and CDR2 FYNNEI. The V and J ends lost 4 bases and 3 bases, in that order; junction bases with no gene match: 11. The CDR3 reads CASSAGGGSNYYGYTF. CDR3 DNA sequence: TGTGCCAGCAGTGCAGGGGGGGGCAGTAATTACTATGGCTACACCTTC.